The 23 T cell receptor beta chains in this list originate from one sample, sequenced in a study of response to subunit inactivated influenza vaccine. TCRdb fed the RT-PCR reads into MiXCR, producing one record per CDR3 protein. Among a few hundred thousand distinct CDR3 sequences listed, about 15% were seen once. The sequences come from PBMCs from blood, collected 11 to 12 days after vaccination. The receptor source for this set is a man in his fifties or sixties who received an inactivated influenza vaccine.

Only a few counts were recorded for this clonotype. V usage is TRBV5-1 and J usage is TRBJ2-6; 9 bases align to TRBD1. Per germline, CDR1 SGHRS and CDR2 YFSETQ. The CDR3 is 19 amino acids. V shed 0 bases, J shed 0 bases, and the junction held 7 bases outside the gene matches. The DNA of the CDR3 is TGCGCCAGCAGCTTGGACGGGACAGGGTGGCTCTCTGGGGCCAACGTCCTGACTTTC. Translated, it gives CASSLDGTGWLSGANVLTF. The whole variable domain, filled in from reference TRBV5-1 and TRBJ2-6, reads KAGVTQTPRYLIKTRGQQVTLSCSPISGHRSVSWYQQTPGQGLQFLFEYFSETQRNKGNFPGRFSGRQFSNSRSEMNVSTLELGDSALYLCASSLDGTGWLSGANVLTFGAGSRLTVL.

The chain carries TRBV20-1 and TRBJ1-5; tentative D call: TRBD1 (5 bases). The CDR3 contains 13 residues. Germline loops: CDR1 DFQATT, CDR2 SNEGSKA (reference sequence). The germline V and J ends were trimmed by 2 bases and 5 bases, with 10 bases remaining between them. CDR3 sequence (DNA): TGCAGTGCTAGATGGGGGATGGATCAGCCCCAGCATTTT. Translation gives CSARWGMDQPQHF.

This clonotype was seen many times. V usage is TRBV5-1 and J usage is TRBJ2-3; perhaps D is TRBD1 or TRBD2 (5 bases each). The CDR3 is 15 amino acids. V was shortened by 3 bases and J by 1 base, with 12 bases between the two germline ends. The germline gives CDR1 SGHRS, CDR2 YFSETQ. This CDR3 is CASSSGTPGTDTQYF. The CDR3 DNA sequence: TGCGCCAGCAGCTCCGGGACCCCCGGCACAGATACGCAGTATTTT. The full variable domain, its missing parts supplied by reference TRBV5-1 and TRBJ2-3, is KAGVTQTPRYLIKTRGQQVTLSCSPISGHRSVSWYQQTPGQGLQFLFEYFSETQRNKGNFPGRFSGRQFSNSRSEMNVSTLELGDSALYLCASSSGTPGTDTQYFGPGTRLTVL.

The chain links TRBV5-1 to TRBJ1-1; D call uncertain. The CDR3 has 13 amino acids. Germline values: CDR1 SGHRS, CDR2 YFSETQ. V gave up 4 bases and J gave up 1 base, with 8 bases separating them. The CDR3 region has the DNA TGCGCCAGCAGCGAGTCCTCGAACACTGAAGCTTTCTTT. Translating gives CASSESSNTEAFF.

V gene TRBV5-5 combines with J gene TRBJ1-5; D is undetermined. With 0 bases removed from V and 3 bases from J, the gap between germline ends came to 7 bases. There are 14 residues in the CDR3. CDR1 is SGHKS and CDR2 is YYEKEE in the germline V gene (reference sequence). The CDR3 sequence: CASSLGLNNQPQHF. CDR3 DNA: TGTGCCAGCAGCTTGGGACTGAACAATCAGCCCCAGCATTTT.

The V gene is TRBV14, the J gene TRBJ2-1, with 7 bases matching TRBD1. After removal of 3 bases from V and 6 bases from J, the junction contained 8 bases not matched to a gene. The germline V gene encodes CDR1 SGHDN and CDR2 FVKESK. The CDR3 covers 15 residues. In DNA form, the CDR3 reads TGTGCCAGCAGCCATAACAGGGGCAGTGTCAATGAGCAGTTCTTC. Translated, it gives CASSHNRGSVNEQFF.

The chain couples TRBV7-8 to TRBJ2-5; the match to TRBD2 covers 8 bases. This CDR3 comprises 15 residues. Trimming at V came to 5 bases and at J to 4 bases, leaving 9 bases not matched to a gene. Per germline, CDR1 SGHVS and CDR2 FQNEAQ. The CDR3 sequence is CASSPSGPSGETQYF. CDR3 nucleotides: TGTGCCAGCAGCCCTAGCGGGCCGAGCGGAGAGACCCAGTACTTC.

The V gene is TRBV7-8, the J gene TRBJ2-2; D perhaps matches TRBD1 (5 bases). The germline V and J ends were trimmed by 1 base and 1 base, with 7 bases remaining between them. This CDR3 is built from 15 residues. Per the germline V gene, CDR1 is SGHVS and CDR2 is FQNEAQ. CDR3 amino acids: CASSLGQMNTGELFF. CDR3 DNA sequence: TGTGCCAGCAGCTTAGGACAGATGAACACCGGGGAGCTGTTTTTT.

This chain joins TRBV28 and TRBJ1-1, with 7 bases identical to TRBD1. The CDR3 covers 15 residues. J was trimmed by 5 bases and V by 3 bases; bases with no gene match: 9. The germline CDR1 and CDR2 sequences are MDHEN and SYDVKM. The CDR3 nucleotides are TGTGCCAGCAGTTTGCCTGGACAGGAAGCAACTGAAGCTTTCTTT. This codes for CASSLPGQEATEAFF.

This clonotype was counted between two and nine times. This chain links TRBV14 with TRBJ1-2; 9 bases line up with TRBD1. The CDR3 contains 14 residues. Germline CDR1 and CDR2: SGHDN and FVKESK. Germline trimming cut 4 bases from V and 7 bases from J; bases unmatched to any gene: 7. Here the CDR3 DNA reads TGTGCCAGCAGCCTCCGGACAGGGGCTCGTGGCTACACCTTC. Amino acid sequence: CASSLRTGARGYTF. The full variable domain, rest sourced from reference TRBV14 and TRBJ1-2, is EAGVTQFPSHSVIEKGQTVTLRCDPISGHDNLYWYRRVMGKEIKFLLHFVKESKQDESGMPNNRFLAERTGGTYSTLKVQPAELEDSGVYFCASSLRTGARGYTFGSGTRLTVV.

CDR3 sequence: CASSPPKLAKIEWNEQFF. DNA of the CDR3: TGTGCCAGCAGTCCACCAAAACTAGCAAAGATTGAATGGAATGAGCAGTTCTTC. J is TRBJ2-1 and V is TRBV28; D is perhaps TRBD2 (6 bases). The CDR3 is 18 residues long. V gave up 5 bases and J gave up 7 bases, with 27 bases separating them. CDR1 and CDR2 (germline): MDHEN, SYDVKM.

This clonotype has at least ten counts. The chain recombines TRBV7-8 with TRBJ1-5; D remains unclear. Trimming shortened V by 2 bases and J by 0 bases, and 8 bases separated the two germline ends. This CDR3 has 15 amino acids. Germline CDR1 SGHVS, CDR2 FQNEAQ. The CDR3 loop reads CASSLTENSNQPQHF. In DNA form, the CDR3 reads TGTGCCAGCAGCTTAACAGAAAATAGCAATCAGCCCCAGCATTTT.

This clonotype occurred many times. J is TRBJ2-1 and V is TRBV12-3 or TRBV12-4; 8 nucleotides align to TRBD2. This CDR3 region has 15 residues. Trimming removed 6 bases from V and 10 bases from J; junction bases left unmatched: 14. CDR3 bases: TGTGCCAGCAGCGCTAAACCGGGACTAGGGGACGAGCAGTTCTTC. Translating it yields CASSAKPGLGDEQFF.

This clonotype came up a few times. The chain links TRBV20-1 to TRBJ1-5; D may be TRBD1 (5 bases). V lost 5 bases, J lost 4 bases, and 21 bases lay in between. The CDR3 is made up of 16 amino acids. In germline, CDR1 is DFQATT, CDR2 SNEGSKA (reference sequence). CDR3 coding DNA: TGCAGTGCTCATTTTGTAGGGGTCGTATCGAATCAGCCCCAGCATTTT. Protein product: CSAHFVGVVSNQPQHF.

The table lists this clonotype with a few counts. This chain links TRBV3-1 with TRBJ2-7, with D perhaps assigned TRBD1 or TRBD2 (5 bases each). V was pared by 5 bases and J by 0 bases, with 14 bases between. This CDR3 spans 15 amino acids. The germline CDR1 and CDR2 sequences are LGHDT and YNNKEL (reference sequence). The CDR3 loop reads CASSKAGTSSYEQYF. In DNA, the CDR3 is TGTGCCAGCAGCAAGGCCGGGACGAGCTCCTACGAGCAGTACTTC.

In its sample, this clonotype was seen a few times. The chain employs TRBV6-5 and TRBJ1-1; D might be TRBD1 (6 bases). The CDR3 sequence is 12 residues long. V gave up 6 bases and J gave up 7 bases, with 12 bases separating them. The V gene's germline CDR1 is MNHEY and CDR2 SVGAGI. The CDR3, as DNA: TGTGCCAGCAGCCCGACAGGTTATGAAGCTTTCTTT. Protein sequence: CASSPTGYEAFF.

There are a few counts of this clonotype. The CDR3 nucleotides read TGTGCCAGCAGCTCGGCAGAAGAGACCCAGTACTTC. Translation gives CASSSAEETQYF. The chain joins TRBV6-5 to TRBJ2-5; no clear D gene. The CDR3 runs 12 residues. The V and J ends lost 6 bases and 3 bases respectively, with 8 bases between them. The germline CDR1 and CDR2 sequences are MNHEY and SVGAGI.

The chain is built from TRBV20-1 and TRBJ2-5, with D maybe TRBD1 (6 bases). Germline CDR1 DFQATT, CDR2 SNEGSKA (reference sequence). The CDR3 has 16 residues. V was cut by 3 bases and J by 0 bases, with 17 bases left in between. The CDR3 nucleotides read TGCAGTGCTAGTGTTACAGGGAGTCTATACCAAGAGACCCAGTACTTC. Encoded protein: CSASVTGSLYQETQYF.

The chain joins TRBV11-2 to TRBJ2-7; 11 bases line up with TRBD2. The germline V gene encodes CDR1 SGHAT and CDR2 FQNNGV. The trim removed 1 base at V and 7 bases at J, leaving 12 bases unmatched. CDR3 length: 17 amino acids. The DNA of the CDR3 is TGTGCCAGCAGCTTAGTCCGGGGACTAGCGGTCCCCCCAGAGCAGTACTTC. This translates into CASSLVRGLAVPPEQYF.

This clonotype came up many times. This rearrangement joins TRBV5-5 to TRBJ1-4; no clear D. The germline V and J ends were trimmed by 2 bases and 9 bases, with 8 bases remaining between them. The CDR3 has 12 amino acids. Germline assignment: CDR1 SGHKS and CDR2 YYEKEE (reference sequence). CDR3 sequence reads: CASSFYGKKLFF. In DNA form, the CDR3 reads TGTGCCAGCAGCTTTTACGGGAAAAAACTGTTTTTT.

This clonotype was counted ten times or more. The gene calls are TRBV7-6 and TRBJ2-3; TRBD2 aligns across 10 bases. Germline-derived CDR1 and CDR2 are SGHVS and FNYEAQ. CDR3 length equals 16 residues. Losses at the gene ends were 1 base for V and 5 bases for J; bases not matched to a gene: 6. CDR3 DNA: TGTGCCAGCAGCTTAGGAGCGGGGGGGTCCCAAGATACGCAGTATTTT. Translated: CASSLGAGGSQDTQYF.

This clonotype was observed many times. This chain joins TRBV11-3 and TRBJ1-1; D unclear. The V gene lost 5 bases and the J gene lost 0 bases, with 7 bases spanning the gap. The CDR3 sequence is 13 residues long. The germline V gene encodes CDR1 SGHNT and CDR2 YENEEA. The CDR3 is CASSRRMNTEAFF. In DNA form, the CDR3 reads TGTGCCAGCAGCCGTCGTATGAACACTGAAGCTTTCTTT.

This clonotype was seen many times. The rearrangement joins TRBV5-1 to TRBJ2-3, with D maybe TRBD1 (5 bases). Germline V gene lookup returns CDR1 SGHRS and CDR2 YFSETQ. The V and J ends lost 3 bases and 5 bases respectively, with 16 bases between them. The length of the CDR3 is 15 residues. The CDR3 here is CASSSTQQARDTQYF. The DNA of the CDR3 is TGCGCCAGCAGCTCAACACAACAGGCCAGAGATACGCAGTATTTT. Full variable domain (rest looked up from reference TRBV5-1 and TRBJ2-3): KAGVTQTPRYLIKTRGQQVTLSCSPISGHRSVSWYQQTPGQGLQFLFEYFSETQRNKGNFPGRFSGRQFSNSRSEMNVSTLELGDSALYLCASSSTQQARDTQYFGPGTRLTVL.